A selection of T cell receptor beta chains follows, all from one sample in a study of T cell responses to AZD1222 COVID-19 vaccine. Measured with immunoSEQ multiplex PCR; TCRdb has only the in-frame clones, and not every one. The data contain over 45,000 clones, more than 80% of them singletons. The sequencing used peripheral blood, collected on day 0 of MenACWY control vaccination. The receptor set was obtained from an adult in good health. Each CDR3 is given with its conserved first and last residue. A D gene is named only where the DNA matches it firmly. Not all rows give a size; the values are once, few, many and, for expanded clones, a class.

CASSQGGTETQYF | TGTGCCAGCAGCCAAGGCGGGACGGAGACCCAGTACTTC | . | TRBV3-1/TRBV3-2 | . | TRBJ2-5
CASSTGTNTEAFF | TGTGCTAGCAGCACGGGGACAAACACTGAAGCTTTCTTT | . | TRBV7-7 | . | TRBJ1-1
CASSQTQGVASGANVLTF | TGCGCCAGCAGCCAAACGCAGGGGGTGGCCTCTGGGGCCAACGTCCTGACTTTC | . | TRBV4-3 | TRBD1 | TRBJ2-6
CASSQGQQETQYF | TGCGCCAGCAGCCAGGGACAGCAAGAGACCCAGTACTTC | . | TRBV4-3 | TRBD1 | TRBJ2-5
CASSRQGGGSEAFF | TGTGCCAGCAGCCGCCAGGGTGGAGGGTCTGAAGCTTTCTTT | . | TRBV7-2 | . | TRBJ1-1
CASSLGLASSYNEQFF | TGTGCCAGCAGCTTAGGACTGGCGAGCTCCTACAATGAGCAGTTCTTC | . | TRBV11-3 | . | TRBJ2-1
CAIRRLAGETQYF | TGTGCCATCAGGAGACTAGCGGGAGAGACCCAGTACTTC | once | TRBV10-3 | TRBD2 | TRBJ2-5
CASTRLAANYEQYF | TGTGCCAGCACTCGACTAGCGGCGAACTACGAGCAGTACTTC | . | TRBV28 | TRBD2 | TRBJ2-7
CASSLGGLNSGNTIYF | TGCGCCAGCAGCTTGGGGGGACTGAACTCTGGAAACACCATATATTTT | . | TRBV5-1 | . | TRBJ1-3
CASSQENRVNSPLHF | TGCGCCAGCAGCCAAGAAAACAGGGTTAATTCACCCCTCCACTTT | . | TRBV4-3 | . | TRBJ1-6
CAISEIGFAETQYF | TGTGCCATCAGTGAGATAGGGTTCGCAGAGACCCAGTACTTC | . | TRBV10-3 | . | TRBJ2-5
CASSQEVQDTQYF | TGCGCCAGCAGCCAAGAAGTACAAGATACGCAGTATTTT | . | TRBV4-3 | . | TRBJ2-3
CASSLQTSGRIQYF | TGTGCCAGCAGCTTGCAGACTAGCGGGAGAATTCAGTACTTC | . | TRBV7-2 | TRBD2 | TRBJ2-4
CASSLEGGSYNEQFF | TGTGCCAGCAGCTTGGAGGGGGGCTCCTACAATGAGCAGTTCTTC | . | TRBV11-2 | . | TRBJ2-1
CASCPGGRAPYEQYF | TGTGCCAGCTGCCCTGGAGGGAGGGCCCCCTACGAGCAGTACTTC | . | TRBV7-2 | TRBD2 | TRBJ2-7
CASSPGTRWGEQFF | TGTGCCAGCAGCCCTGGGACGCGGTGGGGTGAGCAGTTCTTC | . | TRBV7-2 | . | TRBJ2-1
CASSGGWSGRDGGANVLTF | TGTGCCAGCAGCGGGGGCTGGAGCGGGAGGGATGGTGGGGCCAACGTCCTGACTTTC | . | TRBV7-9 | TRBD2 | TRBJ2-6
CASSFGLGERADTQYF | TGTGCCAGCAGTTTTGGGTTGGGGGAGCGGGCAGATACGCAGTATTTT | . | TRBV28 | . | TRBJ2-3
CATSRVLSDEAFF | TGTGCCACCAGCAGAGTGCTTTCAGATGAAGCTTTCTTT | once | TRBV15 | . | TRBJ1-1
CASSDRGLGDTQYF | TGCGCCAGCAGCGACAGGGGTCTTGGGGATACGCAGTATTTT | . | TRBV4-1 | TRBD1 | TRBJ2-3
CATSGSGTGGTEAFF | TGTGCCACCAGTGGTTCCGGGACAGGGGGCACTGAAGCTTTCTTT | . | TRBV24-1 | TRBD1 | TRBJ1-1
CASTWTGGDTQYF | TGTGCCAGCACTTGGACAGGGGGGGATACGCAGTATTTT | . | TRBV12-3/TRBV12-4 | TRBD1 | TRBJ2-3
CASSGHYTGELFF | TGCGCCAGCAGTGGGCACTACACCGGGGAGCTGTTTTTT | . | TRBV10-2 | . | TRBJ2-2
CASSLDSGRNTGELFF | TGTGCCAGCAGCTTAGATAGCGGGCGTAACACCGGGGAGCTGTTTTTT | . | TRBV11-3 | TRBD2 | TRBJ2-2
CASSLGLGDGYTF | TGTGCCAGCAGCCTAGGACTGGGGGATGGCTACACCTTC | . | TRBV3-1/TRBV3-2 | . | TRBJ1-2
CSVVGRRYEQYF | TGCAGCGTTGTAGGGCGAAGGTACGAGCAGTACTTC | once | TRBV29-1 | . | TRBJ2-7
CARSSPGLAVREQFF | TGTGCCAGAAGCTCGCCGGGACTAGCGGTAAGGGAGCAGTTCTTC | . | TRBV5-3 | TRBD2 | TRBJ2-1
CASSRPGRAHEQYF | TGTGCCAGCAGTCGCCCTGGGAGGGCCCACGAGCAGTACTTC | few | TRBV21-1 | . | TRBJ2-7
CAISEETSGSTDTQYF | TGTGCCATCAGTGAGGAGACTAGCGGGAGCACAGATACGCAGTATTTT | . | TRBV10-3 | TRBD2 | TRBJ2-3
CASSPDQGFWEAFF | TGTGCCAGCTCACCAGACCAGGGGTTCTGGGAAGCTTTCTTT | . | TRBV18 | . | TRBJ1-1
CASSSESPPSRGSSYNEQFF | TGTGCCAGCAGTTCCGAATCCCCGCCCTCGCGGGGTAGCTCCTACAATGAGCAGTTCTTC | once | TRBV27 | . | TRBJ2-1
CAWSTNTGYGSPLHF | TGTGCCTGGAGTACTAACACAGGGTACGGTTCACCCCTCCACTTT | few | TRBV30 | . | TRBJ1-6
CASSVPMREGGDTQYF | TGTGCCAGCAGCGTGCCTATGCGGGAGGGAGGAGATACGCAGTATTTT | . | TRBV9 | TRBD2 | TRBJ2-3
CASSLREIGTGELFF | TGCGCCAGCAGCTTGAGGGAGATTGGCACCGGGGAGCTGTTTTTT | . | TRBV5-1 | . | TRBJ2-2
CASSSGTTQNYGYTF | TGTGCCAGCAGCTCTGGGACAACTCAAAACTATGGCTACACCTTC | . | TRBV5-5 | . | TRBJ1-2
CASSSRDRGPLETQYF | TGTGCCAGCAGTTCCCGGGACAGGGGTCCGTTGGAGACCCAGTACTTC | once | TRBV28 | TRBD1 | TRBJ2-5
CASSPGQSNEKLFF | TGTGCCAGCAGCCCTGGACAGTCTAATGAAAAACTGTTTTTT | . | TRBV7-9 | . | TRBJ1-4
CSASPPAFF | TGCAGTGCTAGCCCCCCCGCTTTCTTT | few | TRBV20-1 | . | TRBJ1-1
CASSFLLALGAYEQYF | TGTGCCAGCAGCTTCCTACTAGCTCTCGGAGCCTACGAGCAGTACTTC | few | TRBV7-8 | . | TRBJ2-7
CASSPAIPSYEQYF | TGTGCCAGCAGTCCGGCAATCCCCTCCTACGAGCAGTACTTC | . | TRBV28 | . | TRBJ2-7
CATSSLWAAEAFF | TGTGCCACCAGCTCGCTTTGGGCCGCTGAAGCTTTCTTT | . | TRBV15 | . | TRBJ1-1
CASSLGDRGREFF | TGTGCCAGCAGCTTGGGGGACAGGGGGCGTGAGTTCTTC | . | TRBV5-4 | TRBD1 | TRBJ2-1
CSVVETGYTF | TGCAGCGTTGTAGAGACAGGCTACACCTTC | . | TRBV29-1 | . | TRBJ1-2
CASSFSGSSYEQYF | TGTGCCAGCAGTTTCAGCGGAAGCTCCTACGAGCAGTACTTC | . | TRBV27 | . | TRBJ2-7
CATSGGYNSPLHF | TGTGCCACCAGCGGCGGATATAATTCACCCCTCCACTTT | . | TRBV15 | . | TRBJ1-6
CASSPPGGASGANVLTF | TGTGCCAGCAGCCCTCCCGGCGGGGCCTCTGGGGCCAACGTCCTGACTTTC | . | TRBV7-9 | . | TRBJ2-6
CSASSGGNSYEQYF | TGCAGTGCTAGTTCGGGCGGAAACTCCTACGAGCAGTACTTC | . | TRBV20-1 | . | TRBJ2-7
CASSETSGSGNEQFF | TGTGCCAGCAGCGAGACTAGCGGGAGCGGCAATGAGCAGTTCTTC | . | TRBV9 | TRBD2 | TRBJ2-1
CASSFSSFETQYF | TGTGCCAGCAGTTTCTCAAGCTTTGAGACCCAGTACTTC | . | TRBV27 | . | TRBJ2-5
CASSSRPDEKLFF | TGTGCCAGCAGTTCACGACCAGATGAAAAACTGTTTTTT | . | TRBV6-2/TRBV6-3 | . | TRBJ1-4
CASRSTASANYEQYF | TGTGCCAGCAGATCGACCGCTAGCGCAAACTACGAGCAGTACTTC | once | TRBV14 | . | TRBJ2-7
CASSFSGRPYNEQFF | TGTGCCAGCAGTTTCTCGGGAAGACCCTACAATGAGCAGTTCTTC | . | TRBV28 | . | TRBJ2-1
CASSQEKSDSYEQYF | TGCGCCAGCAGCCAAGAAAAGTCAGACTCCTACGAGCAGTACTTC | . | TRBV4-3 | . | TRBJ2-7
CASSVETVPNSPLHF | TGTGCCAGCAGCGTAGAGACAGTCCCTAATTCACCCCTCCACTTT | . | TRBV9 | . | TRBJ1-6
CASSDPGTSGRRTDTQYF | TGTGCCAGCAGTGACCCCGGGACTAGCGGGAGACGCACAGATACGCAGTATTTT | . | TRBV25-1 | TRBD2 | TRBJ2-3
CASSSFLAGVSYNEQFF | TGTGCCAGCAGTTCCTTTCTAGCGGGAGTATCCTACAATGAGCAGTTCTTC | . | TRBV27 | TRBD2 | TRBJ2-1
CASSSPGTANYGYTF | TGTGCCAGCAGTTCCCCCGGGACAGCCAACTATGGCTACACCTTC | . | TRBV28 | TRBD1 | TRBJ1-2
CATSIGQSVSYGYTF | TGTGCCACCAGCATAGGACAGTCAGTCAGCTATGGCTACACCTTC | . | TRBV15 | . | TRBJ1-2